These 20 T cell receptor beta chains share one sample of origin, sequenced in a study of blood T cell repertoires in COVID-19. Using immunoSEQ multiplex PCR, the repertoire was profiled, and TCRdb retains in-frame clones only, with some absent. Here the sample spans over 200,000 clones, approximately 91% being singletons. Sequencing was done on a sample of peripheral blood. The source is a person aged 18 to 30 with COVID-19, enrolled during active disease.

As DNA, the CDR3 is TGTGCCAGCAGTTACAGGGGGCCTATAGGTGGAAACACCATATATTTT. It encodes CASSYRGPIGGNTIYF. The chain links TRBV6-5 to TRBJ1-3, with 7 bases that match TRBD1. The CDR3 totals 16 residues. The trim removed 2 bases at V and 3 bases at J, leaving 7 bases unmatched. Germline CDR1 is MNHEY and CDR2 is SVGAGI.

The chain couples TRBV28 to TRBJ2-7, with 7 bases aligning to TRBD2. Germline trimming cut 6 bases from V and 5 bases from J; bases unmatched to any gene: 4. Per the germline V gene, CDR1 is MDHEN and CDR2 is SYDVKM. There are 12 residues in the CDR3. This CDR3 reads CASSITSDEQYF. CDR3 DNA sequence: TGTGCCAGCAGCATAACTAGCGACGAGCAGTACTTC.

The V gene is TRBV27, the J gene TRBJ2-2; maybe TRBD1 (5 bases). Germline V gene data show CDR1 as MNHEY and CDR2 as SMNVEV (reference sequence). Between the trimmed V and J ends, which lost 6 bases and 8 bases, there was a span of 10 bases. The CDR3 length is 12 residues. CDR3 in DNA: TGTGCCAGCAGGGGGTACAGGGGGGAGCTGTTTTTT. Translation: CASRGYRGELFF.

This chain connects TRBV27 to TRBJ2-1; no definite D call. Trimming cost V 1 base and J 7 bases, with 8 bases left between them. Germline V gives CDR1 MNHEY, CDR2 SMNVEV (reference sequence). This CDR3 is 13 amino acids long. This chain's CDR3 is CASSLFTTNEQFF. The CDR3 DNA sequence: TGTGCCAGCAGTTTATTCACTACGAATGAGCAGTTCTTC.

The chain recombines TRBV9 with TRBJ1-1, with 8 positions matching TRBD1. The germline V gene encodes CDR1 SGDLS and CDR2 YYNGEE. The CDR3 consists of 14 residues. The ends lost 3 bases at V and 1 base at J; junction bases unmatched: 2. The CDR3 nucleotides are TGTGCCAGCAGCGCAGGACAGGGGAACACTGAAGCTTTCTTT. Amino acids: CASSAGQGNTEAFF.

This chain connects TRBV2 to TRBJ1-1, with D unclear. The germline gives CDR1 SNHLY, CDR2 FYNNEI. V lost 7 bases to trimming and J lost 0 bases, with 12 bases between them. The CDR3 has 14 residues. The CDR3 DNA reads as TGTGCCAGCACTCCCCCAGATCTGAACACTGAAGCTTTCTTT. Amino acids: CASTPPDLNTEAFF.

The V gene is TRBV7-2, the J gene TRBJ1-5; D might be TRBD1 (5 bases). Germline-derived CDR1 and CDR2 are SGHTA and FQGNSA. The CDR3 covers 15 residues. V shed 5 bases and J shed 3 bases, with 14 bases lying between them. In nucleotides, the CDR3 is TGTGCCAGCAGCCCCAAGGGCGGGGCCAATCAGCCCCAGCATTTT. Translated, it gives CASSPKGGANQPQHF. Drawing the rest from reference TRBV7-2 and TRBJ1-5, the complete variable domain is GAGVSQSPSNKVTEKGKDVELRCDPISGHTALYWYRQSLGQGLEFLIYFQGNSAPDKSGLPSDRFSAERTGGSVSTLTIQRTQQEDSAVYLCASSPKGGANQPQHFGDGTRLSIL.

This clone was detected a few times. The CDR3 loop reads CASSYGQGVGTEAFF. The CDR3, as DNA: TGTGCCAGCAGTTACGGGCAGGGGGTGGGGACTGAAGCTTTCTTT. The chain recombines TRBV6-5 with TRBJ1-1; 7 bases map to TRBD1. The length of the CDR3 is 15 residues. CDR1 and CDR2 (germline): MNHEY, SVGAGI. J was trimmed by 5 bases and V by 2 bases; bases with no gene match: 8.

This chain links TRBV11-1 with TRBJ2-1; D is undetermined. From germline, CDR1 is SGHAT and CDR2 FQDESV (reference sequence). Deletions cut 5 bases from V and 10 bases from J, with 12 bases between. The CDR3 has 12 amino acids. The CDR3 DNA is TGTGCCAGCAGCCGACTGGAGAGAGAGCAGTTCTTC. Its protein is CASSRLEREQFF.

This chain uses TRBV5-1 with TRBJ2-2, with a weak D call TRBD1 (5 bases). Germline V gene data show CDR1 as SGHRS and CDR2 as YFSETQ. With 2 bases removed from V and 4 bases from J, the gap between germline ends came to 9 bases. The CDR3 is 14 residues long. The CDR3 reads CASSLDSSTGELFF. The CDR3 nucleotides are TGCGCCAGCAGCTTAGACAGCTCCACCGGGGAGCTGTTTTTT. Drawing the rest from reference TRBV5-1 and TRBJ2-2, the complete variable domain is KAGVTQTPRYLIKTRGQQVTLSCSPISGHRSVSWYQQTPGQGLQFLFEYFSETQRNKGNFPGRFSGRQFSNSRSEMNVSTLELGDSALYLCASSLDSSTGELFFGEGSRLTVL.

V is TRBV5-1 and J is TRBJ2-2, with D uncertain. The CDR3 is made up of 15 amino acids. CDR1 is SGHRS and CDR2 is YFSETQ in the germline V gene. Trimming stripped 2 bases from V and 5 bases from J, with 13 bases between. The CDR3 loop reads CASSFYGEQTGELFF. The DNA of the CDR3 is TGCGCCAGCAGCTTCTACGGAGAACAAACCGGGGAGCTGTTTTTT.

The CDR3 sequence is CASSLRDKKGGYTF. CDR3 sequence (DNA): TGTGCCAGCAGCTTGAGGGACAAAAAAGGAGGCTACACCTTC. V usage is TRBV13 and J usage is TRBJ1-2; TRBD1 might be the D (6 bases). Per the germline V gene, CDR1 is PRHDT and CDR2 is FYEKMQ (reference sequence). The CDR3 is made up of 14 amino acids. Between the trimmed V and J ends, which lost 3 bases and 8 bases, there was a span of 16 bases.

This chain joins TRBV28 and TRBJ1-1; 12 bases match TRBD1. Germline V gene data show CDR1 as MDHEN and CDR2 as SYDVKM. This CDR3 spans 14 amino acids. Unmatched junction bases numbered 2, after V lost 3 bases and J lost 6 bases. The CDR3 coding sequence is TGTGCCAGCAGTTTGGGACAGGGGGCCGCTGAAGCTTTCTTT. It codes for CASSLGQGAAEAFF.

This chain joins TRBV2 and TRBJ2-7; possibly TRBD2 for D (5 bases). Trimming left V 10 bases short and J 0 bases short, with 16 bases between. Germline V gene data show CDR1 as SNHLY and CDR2 as FYNNEI. CDR3 length: 14 amino acids. DNA for the CDR3: TGTGCCACCTCAGCGGCAGGCAGCTCCTACGAGCAGTACTTC. Protein product: CATSAAGSSYEQYF.

The V gene is TRBV3-1 (or the pseudogene TRBV3-2), the J gene TRBJ2-5, with TRBD2 matching over 9 bases. The CDR3 spans 16 residues. Trimming took 1 base from V and 4 from J; bases not matched to a gene: 7. Germline-derived CDR1 and CDR2 are LGHDT and YNNKEL (reference sequence). CDR3 loop: CASSQVRSGSPETQYF. For the CDR3, the DNA is TGTGCCAGCAGCCAAGTTCGTAGCGGGAGCCCAGAGACCCAGTACTTC.

The chain recombines TRBV6-5 with TRBJ1-1, with 7 bases fitting TRBD1. The trim removed 2 bases at V and 11 bases at J, leaving 8 bases unmatched. There are 13 residues in the CDR3. Germline values: CDR1 MNHEY, CDR2 SVGAGI. In DNA, the CDR3 is TGTGCCAGCAGTTACGAGGGACAGCTTGGGGCTTTCTTT. This codes for CASSYEGQLGAFF.

This clone has a single count. The gene calls are TRBV10-2 and TRBJ1-3; D not resolved. CDR1 is WSHSY and CDR2 is SAAADI in the germline V gene. This CDR3 region has 16 residues. V gave up 4 bases and J gave up 0 bases, with 13 bases separating them. The CDR3 sequence: CASSGDAESSGNTIYF. The CDR3 nucleotides are TGCGCCAGCAGTGGAGACGCGGAGAGCTCTGGAAACACCATATATTTT.

This clone was seen a few times. This rearrangement joins TRBV6-5 to TRBJ1-2; 7 nucleotides agree with TRBD1. Trimming at V came to 5 bases and at J to 0 bases, leaving 6 bases not matched to a gene. The germline V gene encodes CDR1 MNHEY and CDR2 SVGAGI. CDR3 length: 15 amino acids. The CDR3 protein is CASSQQGRANYGYTF. Here the CDR3 DNA reads TGTGCCAGCAGTCAACAGGGGCGAGCTAACTATGGCTACACCTTC.

The chain recombines TRBV18 with TRBJ2-5, with D perhaps matching TRBD2 (6 bases). Trimming shortened V by 6 bases and J by 4 bases, and 15 bases separated the two germline ends. The CDR3 has 14 residues. Germline V gene lookup returns CDR1 KGHSH and CDR2 LQKENI. The DNA of the CDR3 is TGTGCCAGCTCGCGGGACTCCGGAGGAGAGACCCAGTACTTC. It is translated as CASSRDSGGETQYF.

The chain couples TRBV5-6 to TRBJ2-5; TRBD2 aligns across 9 bases. The CDR3 covers 15 residues. CDR1 and CDR2 from the germline V gene are SGHDT and YYEEEE. The V segment lost 4 bases and the J segment 2 bases; nucleotides outside the gene matches: 6. Here the CDR3 reads CASSPRLAGQETQYF. The CDR3 DNA is TGTGCCAGCAGCCCGCGGCTAGCGGGACAAGAGACCCAGTACTTC.